This T cell receptor beta chain emerged from a study of PD-L1 blockade in urothelial cancer. On the study more broadly: Analyses used blood from 3 weeks (second dose) and 6 weeks after treatment start. Overall study results and limits: Enhanced expansion of tumor-associated blood clones at 3 weeks characterized durable-benefit patients. When pretreatment blood TCR clonality was below the median, it predicted better survival.

As for this clone: What it binds is unknown.

The CDR3 is 13 residues long. Germline CDR1 and CDR2: MNHNS and SASEGT. V was clipped by 8 bases and J by 6 bases, with 13 bases between them. Profiling relied on immunoSEQ multiplex PCR, and the TCRdb table lists in-frame clones only, not all of them. Among 30,000 to 40,000 clones listed, approximately 80% were seen once. Samples spanned pretreatment and treatment, with 1 to 8 time points per patient. The TCR comes from a man between 65 and 80 years old with urothelial cancer. The chain is built from TRBV6-1 and TRBJ2-2; possibly TRBD2 for D (5 bases). This specimen consisted of PBMCs, obtained around atezolizumab (anti-PD-L1) treatment. The CDR3 loop reads CASGLQPAGELFF. CDR3 DNA: TGTGCCAGCGGACTCCAACCAGCCGGGGAGCTGTTTTTT.